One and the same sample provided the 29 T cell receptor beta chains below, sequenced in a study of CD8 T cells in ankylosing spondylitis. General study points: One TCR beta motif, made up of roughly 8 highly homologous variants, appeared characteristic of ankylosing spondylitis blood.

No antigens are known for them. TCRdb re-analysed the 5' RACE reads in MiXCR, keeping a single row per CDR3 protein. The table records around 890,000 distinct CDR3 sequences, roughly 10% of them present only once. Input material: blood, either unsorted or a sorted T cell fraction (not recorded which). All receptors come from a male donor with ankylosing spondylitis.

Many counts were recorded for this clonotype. The CDR3 here is CSARGQGFGSPLHF. CDR3 bases: TGCAGTGCTAGGGGCCAGGGGTTCGGTTCACCCCTCCACTTT. The chain uses TRBV20-1 and TRBJ1-6; a possible D gene is TRBD1 (6 bases). CDR1 is DFQATT and CDR2 is SNEGSKA in the germline V gene (reference sequence). Deletions cut 3 bases from V and 9 bases from J, with 15 bases between. This CDR3 has 14 residues.

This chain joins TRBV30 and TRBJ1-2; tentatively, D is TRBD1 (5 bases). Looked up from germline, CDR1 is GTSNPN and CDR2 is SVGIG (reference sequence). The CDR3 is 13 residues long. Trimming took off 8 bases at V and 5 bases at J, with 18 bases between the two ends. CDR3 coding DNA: TGTGCCGGGGCCCGGGGTGCTACATATGGCTACACCTTC. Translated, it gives CAGARGATYGYTF.

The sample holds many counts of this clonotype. The CDR3 reads CSAYQGFRTEAFF. The CDR3 DNA is TGCAGTGCGTATCAGGGGTTTCGCACTGAAGCTTTCTTT. The chain is built from TRBV20-1 and TRBJ1-1; possibly TRBD1 for D (6 bases). The CDR3 contains 13 residues. Germline V gene sequence: CDR1 DFQATT, CDR2 SNEGSKA (reference sequence). V was cut by 6 bases and J by 4 bases, with 15 bases left in between.

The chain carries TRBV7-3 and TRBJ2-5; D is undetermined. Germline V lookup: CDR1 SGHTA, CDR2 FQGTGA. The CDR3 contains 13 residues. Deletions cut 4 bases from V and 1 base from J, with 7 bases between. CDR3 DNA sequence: TGTGCCAGCAGCTCTAACCCCCAAGAGACCCAGTACTTC. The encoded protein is CASSSNPQETQYF.

CDR3 nucleotide sequence: TGTGCCAGCAGTTTAAGGGTGTCAGATCCGGAAAAACTGTTTTTT. This gives the protein CASSLRVSDPEKLFF. The chain uses TRBV27 and TRBJ1-4, with D hard to call. Germline lookup yields CDR1 MNHEY and CDR2 SMNVEV (reference sequence). There are 15 residues in the CDR3. Trimming left V 2 bases short and J 8 bases short, with 15 bases between.

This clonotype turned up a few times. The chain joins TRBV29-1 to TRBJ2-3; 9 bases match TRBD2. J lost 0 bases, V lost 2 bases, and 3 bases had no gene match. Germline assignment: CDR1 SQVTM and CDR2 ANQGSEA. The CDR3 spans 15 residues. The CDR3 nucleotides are TGCAGCGTTGAACTAGCGGGGTCTAGCACAGATACGCAGTATTTT. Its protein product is CSVELAGSSTDTQYF.

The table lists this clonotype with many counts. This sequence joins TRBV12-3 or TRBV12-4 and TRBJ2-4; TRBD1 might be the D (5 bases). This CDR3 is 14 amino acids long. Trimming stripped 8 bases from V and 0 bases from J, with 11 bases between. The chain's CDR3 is CASRPQGAKNIQYF. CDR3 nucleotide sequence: TGTGCCAGCCGCCCGCAGGGAGCCAAAAACATTCAGTACTTC.

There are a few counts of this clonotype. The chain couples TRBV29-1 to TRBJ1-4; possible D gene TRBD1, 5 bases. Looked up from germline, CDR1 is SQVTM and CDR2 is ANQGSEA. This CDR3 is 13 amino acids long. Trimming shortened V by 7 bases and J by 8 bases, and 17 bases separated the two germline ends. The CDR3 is CSAVTVLGEKLFF. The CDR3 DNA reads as TGCAGCGCCGTGACAGTCTTAGGGGAAAAACTGTTTTTT.

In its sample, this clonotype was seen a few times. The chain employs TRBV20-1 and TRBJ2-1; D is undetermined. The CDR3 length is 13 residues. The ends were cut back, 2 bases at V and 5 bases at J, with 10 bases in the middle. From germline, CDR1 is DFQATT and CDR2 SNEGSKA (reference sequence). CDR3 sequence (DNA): TGCAGTGCTAGACTGCAGGCCCACAATGAGCAGTTCTTC. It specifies CSARLQAHNEQFF.

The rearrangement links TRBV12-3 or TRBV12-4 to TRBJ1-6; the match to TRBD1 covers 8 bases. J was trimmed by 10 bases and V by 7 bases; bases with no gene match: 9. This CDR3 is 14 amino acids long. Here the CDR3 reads CASTRQGWESPLHF. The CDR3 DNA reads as TGTGCCAGCACGAGACAGGGGTGGGAATCACCCCTCCACTTT.

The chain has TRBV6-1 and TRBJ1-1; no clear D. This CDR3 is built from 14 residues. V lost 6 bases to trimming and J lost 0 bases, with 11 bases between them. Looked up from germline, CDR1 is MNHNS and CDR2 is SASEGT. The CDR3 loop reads CASRSGPMNTEAFF. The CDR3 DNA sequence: TGTGCCAGCAGAAGTGGACCTATGAACACTGAAGCTTTCTTT.

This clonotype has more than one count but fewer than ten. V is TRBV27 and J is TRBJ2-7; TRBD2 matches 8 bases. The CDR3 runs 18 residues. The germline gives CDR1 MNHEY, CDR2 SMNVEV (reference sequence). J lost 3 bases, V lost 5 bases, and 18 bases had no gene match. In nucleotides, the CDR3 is TGTGCCAGCAGTAGGAGCGGGAGATCTTATGAAGAAGTCTACGAGCAGTACTTC. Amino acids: CASSRSGRSYEEVYEQYF.

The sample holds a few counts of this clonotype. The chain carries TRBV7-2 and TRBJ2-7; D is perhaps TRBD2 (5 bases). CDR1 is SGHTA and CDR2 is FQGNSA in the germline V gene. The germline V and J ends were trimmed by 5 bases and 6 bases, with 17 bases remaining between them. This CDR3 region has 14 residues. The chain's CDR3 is CASSLTKGPGEQYF. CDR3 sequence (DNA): TGTGCCAGCAGCCTGACTAAGGGTCCGGGCGAGCAGTACTTC.

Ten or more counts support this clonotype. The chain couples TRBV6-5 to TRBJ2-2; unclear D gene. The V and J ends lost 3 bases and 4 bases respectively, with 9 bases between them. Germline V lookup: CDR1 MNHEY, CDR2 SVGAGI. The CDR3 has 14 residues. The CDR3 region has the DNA TGTGCCAGCAGTTATGTCTACCGCACCGGGGAGCTGTTTTTT. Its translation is CASSYVYRTGELFF.

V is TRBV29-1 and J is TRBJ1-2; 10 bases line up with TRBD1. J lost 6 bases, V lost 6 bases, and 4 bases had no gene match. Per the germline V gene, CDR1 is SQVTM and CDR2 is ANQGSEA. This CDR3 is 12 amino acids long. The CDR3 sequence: CSVPTGGHGYTF. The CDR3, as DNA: TGCAGCGTCCCGACAGGGGGCCATGGCTACACCTTC.

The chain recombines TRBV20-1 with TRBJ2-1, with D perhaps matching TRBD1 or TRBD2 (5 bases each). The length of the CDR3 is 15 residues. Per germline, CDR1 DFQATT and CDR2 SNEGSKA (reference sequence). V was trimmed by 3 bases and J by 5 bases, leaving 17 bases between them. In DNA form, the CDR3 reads TGCAGTGCTAGTGGACAACCTATGGGACACAATGAGCAGTTCTTC. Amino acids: CSASGQPMGHNEQFF.

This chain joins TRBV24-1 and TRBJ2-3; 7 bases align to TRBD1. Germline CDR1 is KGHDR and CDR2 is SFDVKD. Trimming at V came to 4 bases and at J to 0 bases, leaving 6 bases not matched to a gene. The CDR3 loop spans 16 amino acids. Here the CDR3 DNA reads TGTGCCACCAGTGACTCGGGACAGTTCAGCACAGATACGCAGTATTTT. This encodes CATSDSGQFSTDTQYF.

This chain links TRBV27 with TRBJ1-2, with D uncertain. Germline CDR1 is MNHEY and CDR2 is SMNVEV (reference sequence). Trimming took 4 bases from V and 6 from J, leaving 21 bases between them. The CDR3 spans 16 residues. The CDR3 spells CASSYSRNRGGNGYTF. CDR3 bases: TGTGCCAGCAGTTACTCTAGGAACCGAGGAGGCAATGGCTACACCTTC.

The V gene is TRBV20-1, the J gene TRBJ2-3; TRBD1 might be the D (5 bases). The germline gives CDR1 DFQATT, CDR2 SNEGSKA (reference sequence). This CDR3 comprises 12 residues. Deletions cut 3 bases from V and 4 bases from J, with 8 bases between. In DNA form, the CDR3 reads TGCAGTGCTAGTTGGGGCCCAGATACGCAGTATTTT. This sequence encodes CSASWGPDTQYF.

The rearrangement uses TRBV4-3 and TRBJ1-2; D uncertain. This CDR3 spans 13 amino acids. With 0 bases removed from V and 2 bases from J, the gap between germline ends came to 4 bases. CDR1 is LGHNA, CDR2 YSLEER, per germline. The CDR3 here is CASSQDHNYGYTF. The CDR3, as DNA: TGCGCCAGCAGCCAAGACCACAACTATGGCTACACCTTC.

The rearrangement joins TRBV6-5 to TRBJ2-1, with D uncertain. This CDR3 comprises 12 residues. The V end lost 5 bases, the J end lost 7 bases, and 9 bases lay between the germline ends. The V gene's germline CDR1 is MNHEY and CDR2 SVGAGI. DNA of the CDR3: TGTGCCAGCAGTCGCGACCGTAATGAGCAGTTCTTC. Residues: CASSRDRNEQFF.

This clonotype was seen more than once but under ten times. CDR3 in amino acids: CASSEWAFYGYTF. The CDR3, as DNA: TGTGCCAGCAGTGAATGGGCATTCTATGGCTACACCTTC. V and J are TRBV6-1 and TRBJ1-2; D not resolved. V shed 2 bases and J shed 4 bases, with 8 bases lying between them. The germline V gene has CDR1 MNHNS and CDR2 SASEGT. CDR3 length: 13 residues.

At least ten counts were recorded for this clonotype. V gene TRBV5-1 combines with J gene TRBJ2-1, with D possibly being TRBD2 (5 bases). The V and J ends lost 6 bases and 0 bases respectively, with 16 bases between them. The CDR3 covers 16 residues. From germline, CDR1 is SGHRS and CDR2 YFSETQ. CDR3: CASNLAAGRSYNEQFF. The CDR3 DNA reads TGCGCCAGCAACCTAGCCGCGGGTCGCTCCTACAATGAGCAGTTCTTC. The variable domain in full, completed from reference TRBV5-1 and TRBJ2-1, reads KAGVTQTPRYLIKTRGQQVTLSCSPISGHRSVSWYQQTPGQGLQFLFEYFSETQRNKGNFPGRFSGRQFSNSRSEMNVSTLELGDSALYLCASNLAAGRSYNEQFFGPGTRLTVL.

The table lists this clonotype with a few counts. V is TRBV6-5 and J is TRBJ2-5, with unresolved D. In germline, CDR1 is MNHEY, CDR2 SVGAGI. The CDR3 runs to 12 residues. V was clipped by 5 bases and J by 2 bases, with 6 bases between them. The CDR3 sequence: CASSDIQETQYF. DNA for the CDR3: TGTGCCAGCAGTGATATTCAAGAGACCCAGTACTTC.

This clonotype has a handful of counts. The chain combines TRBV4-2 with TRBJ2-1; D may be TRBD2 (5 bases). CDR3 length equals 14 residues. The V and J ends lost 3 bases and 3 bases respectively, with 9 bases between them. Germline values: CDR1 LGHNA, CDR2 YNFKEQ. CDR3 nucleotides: TGTGCCAGCAGCCAGGGAGACATCTACAATGAGCAGTTCTTC. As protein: CASSQGDIYNEQFF.

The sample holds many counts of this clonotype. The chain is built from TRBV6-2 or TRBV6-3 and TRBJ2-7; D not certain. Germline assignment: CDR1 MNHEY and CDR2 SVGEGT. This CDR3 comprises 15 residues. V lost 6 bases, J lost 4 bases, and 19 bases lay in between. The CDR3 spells CASSDTADGAYEQYF. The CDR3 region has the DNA TGTGCCAGCAGCGATACCGCCGACGGCGCTTACGAGCAGTACTTC.

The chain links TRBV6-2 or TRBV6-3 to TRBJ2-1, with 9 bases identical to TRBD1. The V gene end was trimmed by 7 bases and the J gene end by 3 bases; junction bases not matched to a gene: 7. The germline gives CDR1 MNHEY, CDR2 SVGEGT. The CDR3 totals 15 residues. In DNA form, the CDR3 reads TGTGCCAGCATCAGGGGACAGGGAGACTACAATGAGCAGTTCTTC. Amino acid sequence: CASIRGQGDYNEQFF.

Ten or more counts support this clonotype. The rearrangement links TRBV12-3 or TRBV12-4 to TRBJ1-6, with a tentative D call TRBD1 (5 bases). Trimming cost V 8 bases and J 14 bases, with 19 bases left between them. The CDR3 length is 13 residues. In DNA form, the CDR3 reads TGTGCCAGCTCGGAAAGGGGTAGTATTGCCCTCCACTTT. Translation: CASSERGSIALHF.

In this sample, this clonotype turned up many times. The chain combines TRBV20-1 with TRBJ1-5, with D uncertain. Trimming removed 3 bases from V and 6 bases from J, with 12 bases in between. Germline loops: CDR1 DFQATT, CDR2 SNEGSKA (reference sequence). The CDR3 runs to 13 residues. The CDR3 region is CSASRAFGQPQHF. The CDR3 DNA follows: TGCAGTGCTAGTAGGGCGTTCGGTCAGCCCCAGCATTTT.